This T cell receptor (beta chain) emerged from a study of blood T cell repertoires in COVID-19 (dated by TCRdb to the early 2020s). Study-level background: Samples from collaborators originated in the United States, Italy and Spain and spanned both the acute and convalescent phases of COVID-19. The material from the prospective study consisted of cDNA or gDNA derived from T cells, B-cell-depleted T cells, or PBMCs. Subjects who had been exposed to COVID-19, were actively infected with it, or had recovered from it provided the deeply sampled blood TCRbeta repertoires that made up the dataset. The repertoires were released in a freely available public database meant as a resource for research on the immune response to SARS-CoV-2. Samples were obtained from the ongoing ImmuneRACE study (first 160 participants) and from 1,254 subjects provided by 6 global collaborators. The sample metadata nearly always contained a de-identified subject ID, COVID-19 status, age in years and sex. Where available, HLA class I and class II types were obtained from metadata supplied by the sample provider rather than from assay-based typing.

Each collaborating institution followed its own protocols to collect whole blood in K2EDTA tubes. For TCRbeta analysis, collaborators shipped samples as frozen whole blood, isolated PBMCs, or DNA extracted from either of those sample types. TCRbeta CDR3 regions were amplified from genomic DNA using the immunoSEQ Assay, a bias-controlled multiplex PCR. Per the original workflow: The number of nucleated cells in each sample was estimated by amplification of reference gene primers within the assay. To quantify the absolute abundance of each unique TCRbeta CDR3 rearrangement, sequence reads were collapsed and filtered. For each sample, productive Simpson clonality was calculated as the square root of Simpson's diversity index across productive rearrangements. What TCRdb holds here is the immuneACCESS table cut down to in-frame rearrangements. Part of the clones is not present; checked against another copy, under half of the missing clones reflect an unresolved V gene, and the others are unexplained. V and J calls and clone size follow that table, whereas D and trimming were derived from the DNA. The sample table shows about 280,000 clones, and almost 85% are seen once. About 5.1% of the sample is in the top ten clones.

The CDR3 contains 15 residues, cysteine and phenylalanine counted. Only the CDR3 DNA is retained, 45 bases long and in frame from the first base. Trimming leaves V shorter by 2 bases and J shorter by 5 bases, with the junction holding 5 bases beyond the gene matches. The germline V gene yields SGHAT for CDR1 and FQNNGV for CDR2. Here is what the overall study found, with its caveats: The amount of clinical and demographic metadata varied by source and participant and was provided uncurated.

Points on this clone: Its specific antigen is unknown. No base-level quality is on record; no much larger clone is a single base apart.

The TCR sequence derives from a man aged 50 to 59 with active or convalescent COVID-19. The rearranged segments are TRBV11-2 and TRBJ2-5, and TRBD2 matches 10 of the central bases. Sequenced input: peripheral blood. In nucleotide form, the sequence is TGTGCCAGCAGCTTAAGGCTAGCGGGAGTCGAGACCCAGTACTTC. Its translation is CASSLRLAGVETQYF.